A selection of T cell receptor beta chains follows, all from one sample in a study of CD8 T cells in Susac syndrome. Via MiXCR, TCRdb re-called the immunoSEQ multiplex PCR reads, giving one row per CDR3 protein. The sample includes about 130,000 distinct CDR3 sequences, around 94% seen only once; the top ten take 0.21%. The material sequenced was CD8+ T cells from PBMCs. These TCRs come from a human donor with Susac syndrome. The CDR3 runs from the conserved cysteine through the conserved F or W. Each record gives: V gene, D gene, J gene, clone size, CDR3 protein, CDR3 DNA. D genes are given only for firm matches. Clone size is given for some rows only: seen once, a few or many times, or a class if the clone is expanded.

TRBV6-4	NA	TRBJ1-1	NA	CASSEGTNTEAFF	TGTGCCAGCAGTGAAGGGACGAACACTGAAGCTTTCTTT
TRBV25-1	NA	TRBJ2-3	once	CASSEGQSTDTQYF	TGTGCCAGCAGTGAAGGGCAGAGCACAGATACGCAGTATTTT
TRBV4-2	NA	TRBJ2-7	NA	CASSQSESEQYF	TGTGCCAGCAGCCAGTCCGAAAGCGAGCAGTACTTC
TRBV5-6	TRBD2	TRBJ2-1	NA	CASSLASERGDNEQFF	TGTGCCAGCAGCTTGGCCAGCGAGCGGGGGGACAATGAGCAGTTCTTC
TRBV29-1	NA	TRBJ1-1	NA	CSVGVPPLNTEAFF	TGCAGCGTTGGCGTGCCCCCTTTGAACACTGAAGCTTTCTTT
TRBV25-1	NA	TRBJ1-5	NA	CASSERGIEPQHF	TGTGCCAGCAGTGAAAGGGGAATCGAGCCCCAGCATTTT
TRBV25-1	NA	TRBJ2-1	NA	CASSASVTVTWGYEQFF	TGTGCCAGCAGTGCCTCTGTTACAGTCACGTGGGGGTATGAGCAGTTCTTC
TRBV29-1	TRBD1	TRBJ1-2	NA	CSARDRGHYGYTF	TGCAGTGCTCGGGACAGGGGGCACTATGGCTACACCTTC
TRBV6-4	NA	TRBJ2-5	NA	CASTPRQETQYF	TGTGCCAGCACCCCAAGGCAAGAGACCCAGTACTTC
TRBV3-1	NA	TRBJ2-2	once	CASSLGGATGELFF	TGTGCCAGCAGCCTTGGGGGGGCCACCGGGGAGCTGTTTTTT
TRBV13	NA	TRBJ2-1	NA	CASSSWGRSSYNEQFF	TGTGCCAGCAGCTCCTGGGGGAGGAGCTCCTACAATGAGCAGTTCTTC
TRBV7-2	NA	TRBJ2-3	NA	CASSLVVGAYTDTQYF	TGTGCCAGCAGCTTAGTAGTCGGGGCCTACACAGATACGCAGTATTTT
TRBV13	NA	TRBJ2-7	NA	CASSPNSYEQYF	TGTGCCAGCAGTCCCAATAGCTACGAGCAGTACTTC
TRBV7-9	NA	TRBJ2-7	NA	CASSLEGINPYEQYF	TGTGCCAGCAGCTTAGAAGGGATTAATCCCTACGAGCAGTACTTC
TRBV6-4	NA	TRBJ2-2	NA	CASSDQGYTGELFF	TGTGCCAGCAGTGATCAGGGGTATACCGGGGAGCTGTTTTTT
TRBV5-4	TRBD2	TRBJ2-7	NA	CASSLWTSGTYPTYEQYF	TGTGCCAGCAGCTTATGGACTAGCGGAACCTACCCGACCTACGAGCAGTACTTC
TRBV24-1	TRBD1	TRBJ1-2	NA	CATSDRTTGKNGYTF	TGTGCCACCAGTGACCGAACGACAGGGAAGAATGGCTACACCTTC
TRBV6-2/TRBV6-3	TRBD1	TRBJ2-5	NA	CASKGPGTSPAETGGRGETQYF	TGTGCCAGCAAAGGCCCCGGGACATCCCCGGCCGAGACAGGGGGTCGTGGGGAGACCCAGTACTTC
TRBV7-8	NA	TRBJ1-1	NA	CASSLDGGMNTEAFF	TGTGCCAGCAGCTTAGATGGGGGCATGAACACTGAAGCTTTCTTT
TRBV6-2/TRBV6-3	NA	TRBJ2-5	NA	CASSSSERETQYF	TGTGCCAGCAGTTCCAGCGAGCGAGAGACCCAGTACTTC
TRBV28	TRBD2	TRBJ2-7	once	CASSPRGGRDEQYF	TGTGCCAGCAGTCCCCGGGGGGGTCGGGACGAGCAGTACTTC
TRBV11-2	NA	TRBJ2-1	once	CASTMGVNEQFF	TGTGCCAGCACCATGGGAGTCAATGAGCAGTTCTTC
TRBV27	NA	TRBJ2-3	NA	CASSLFGGNGADTQYF	TGTGCCAGCAGTTTATTCGGCGGGAACGGGGCAGATACGCAGTATTTT
TRBV29-1	NA	TRBJ1-2	NA	CSVEGEFNYGYTF	TGCAGCGTCGAGGGTGAATTCAACTATGGCTACACCTTC
TRBV7-9	NA	TRBJ2-1	NA	CASSLSPITTDEQFF	TGTGCCAGCAGCTTATCACCAATAACTACGGATGAGCAGTTCTTC
TRBV5-6	NA	TRBJ1-1	NA	CASSKVRYMNTEAFF	TGTGCCAGCAGCAAGGTCAGGTACATGAACACTGAAGCTTTCTTT
TRBV30	NA	TRBJ1-4	NA	CAWSYGTANEKLFF	TGTGCCTGGAGCTACGGGACGGCGAATGAAAAACTGTTTTTT
TRBV30	NA	TRBJ2-3	NA	CASFRVGDKQYF	TGTGCCTCCTTTCGGGTCGGGGATAAGCAGTATTTT
TRBV20-1	TRBD2	TRBJ2-4	NA	CSARDRGNSGDLNIQYF	TGCAGTGCTAGAGATCGAGGAAATAGCGGGGACCTAAACATTCAGTACTTC
TRBV15	NA	TRBJ1-1	NA	CATSRDTMTDEAFF	TGTGCCACCAGCAGAGATACGATGACAGATGAAGCTTTCTTT
TRBV6-5	TRBD1	TRBJ2-1	NA	CASAGQGAYNEQFF	TGTGCCAGCGCTGGGCAGGGGGCCTACAATGAGCAGTTCTTC
TRBV2	TRBD2	TRBJ2-3	NA	CASSESAGGSTDTQYF	TGTGCCAGCAGTGAATCGGCGGGAGGAAGCACAGATACGCAGTATTTT
TRBV5-1	NA	TRBJ2-1	NA	CASSLPQGTIDEQFF	TGCGCCAGCAGCTTGCCCCAGGGAACTATCGATGAGCAGTTCTTC
TRBV6-4	NA	TRBJ2-3	NA	CASSSKGSTDTQYF	TGTGCCAGCAGTAGCAAGGGGAGCACAGATACGCAGTATTTT
TRBV7-3	NA	TRBJ2-1	once	CASSPSASYNEQFF	TGTGCCAGCAGCCCTTCTGCCTCCTACAATGAGCAGTTCTTC
TRBV29-1	TRBD1	TRBJ2-7	NA	CSVQGTGLTYEQYF	TGCAGCGTTCAAGGGACAGGACTTACCTACGAGCAGTACTTC
TRBV13	TRBD2	TRBJ2-1	NA	CASSPERGAYNEQFF	TGTGCCAGCAGCCCCGAGCGGGGGGCCTACAATGAGCAGTTCTTC
TRBV7-2	TRBD2	TRBJ2-5	NA	CASSHLAGGVETQYF	TGTGCCAGCAGCCATCTAGCGGGAGGCGTGGAGACCCAGTACTTC
TRBV2	NA	TRBJ2-7	NA	CASSGGNTYEQYF	TGTGCCAGCAGTGGCGGGAATACCTACGAGCAGTACTTC
TRBV7-2	TRBD2	TRBJ2-3	NA	CASSLVTSGADTQYF	TGTGCCAGCAGCTTAGTGACTAGCGGGGCGGATACGCAGTATTTT
TRBV3-1	TRBD1	TRBJ2-7	NA	CASSQAFGSGGYEQYF	TGTGCCAGCAGCCAAGCCTTTGGGTCAGGGGGCTACGAGCAGTACTTC
TRBV7-2	TRBD1	TRBJ1-2	NA	CASSPQTGNGYTF	TGTGCCAGCAGCCCCCAGACAGGGAATGGCTACACCTTC
TRBV5-1	NA	TRBJ1-1	NA	CASSRQVLGNTEAFF	TGCGCCAGCAGCCGACAGGTACTAGGGAACACTGAAGCTTTCTTT
TRBV6-6	NA	TRBJ1-5	NA	CASTRWGNQPQHF	TGTGCCAGCACCCGTTGGGGCAATCAGCCCCAGCATTTT
TRBV7-9	NA	TRBJ2-3	NA	CASSLPKKHPSDTQYF	TGTGCCAGCAGCTTACCGAAGAAGCACCCATCAGATACGCAGTATTTT
TRBV29-1	TRBD2	TRBJ2-1	NA	CSAATGTSGSEQFF	TGCAGCGCCGCCACCGGGACTAGCGGGAGTGAGCAGTTCTTC
TRBV7-8	TRBD1	TRBJ2-7	NA	CASSLAQWGQGHEQYF	TGTGCCAGCAGCTTAGCGCAATGGGGACAGGGCCACGAGCAGTACTTC
TRBV19	NA	TRBJ2-7	once	CASSIAHSSYEQYF	TGTGCCAGTAGTATAGCCCACAGCTCCTACGAGCAGTACTTC
TRBV4-2	TRBD2	TRBJ2-3	NA	CASSPTGSGGTDTQYF	TGTGCCAGCAGCCCGACTGGTAGCGGGGGAACAGATACGCAGTATTTT
TRBV30	NA	TRBJ1-2	NA	CAWSVPGAGNYGYTF	TGTGCCTGGAGTGTACCGGGGGCTGGTAACTATGGCTACACCTTC
TRBV6-5	NA	TRBJ2-5	NA	CATLGLGETQYF	TGTGCCACCCTGGGGCTGGGGGAGACCCAGTACTTC
TRBV28	TRBD2	TRBJ2-5	NA	CASVAGGHSRETQYF	TGTGCCAGTGTAGCGGGGGGGCATTCTCGAGAGACCCAGTACTTC